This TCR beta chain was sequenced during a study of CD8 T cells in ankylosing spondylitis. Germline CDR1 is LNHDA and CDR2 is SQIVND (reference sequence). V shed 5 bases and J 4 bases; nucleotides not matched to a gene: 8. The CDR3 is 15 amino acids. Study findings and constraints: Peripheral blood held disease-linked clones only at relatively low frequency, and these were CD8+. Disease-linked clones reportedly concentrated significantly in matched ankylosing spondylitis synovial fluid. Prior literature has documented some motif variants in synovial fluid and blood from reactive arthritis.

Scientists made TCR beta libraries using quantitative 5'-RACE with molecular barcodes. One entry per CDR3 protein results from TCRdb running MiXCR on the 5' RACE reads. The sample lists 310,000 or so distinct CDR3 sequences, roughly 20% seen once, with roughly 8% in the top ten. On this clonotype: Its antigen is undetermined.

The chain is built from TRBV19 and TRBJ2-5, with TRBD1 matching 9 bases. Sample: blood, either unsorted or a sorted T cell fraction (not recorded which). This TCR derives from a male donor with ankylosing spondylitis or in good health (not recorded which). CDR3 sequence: CASSADRGMRETQYF. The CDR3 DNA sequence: TGTGCCAGTAGTGCTGACAGGGGGATGAGAGAGACCCAGTACTTC.